This T cell receptor (beta chain) appears in the sequencing data of a study of blood T cell repertoires in COVID-19. Overall study context: Samples came from the United States, Italy and Spain, spanning acute and convalescent COVID-19. PBMCs, B-cell-depleted T cells, or T cells were the source of the cDNA or gDNA that made up the material.

This CDR3 spans 15 amino acids. V lost 6 bases to trimming and J lost 7 bases; unmatched junction nucleotides: 11. The germline CDR1 and CDR2 sequences are MNHEY and SVGAGI. Original handling: Estimation of nucleated cell counts relied on the amplification of reference gene primers. Only in-frame clones appear in the TCRdb table, and some are missing; sequencing was by immunoSEQ multiplex PCR. The V and J calls and clone size were taken over from that table, and D and trimming were inferred from the DNA. Of tens of thousands of clones in the sample, roughly 87% were seen once. The chain joins TRBV6-5 to TRBJ1-2; 10 bases align to TRBD1. Specimen: peripheral blood. The sequence was collected from a woman in her sixties or seventies with active COVID-19. The CDR3 spells CASRSPGTGERGYTF. CDR3 coding DNA: TGTGCCAGCAGATCTCCCGGGACAGGGGAACGTGGCTACACCTTC.